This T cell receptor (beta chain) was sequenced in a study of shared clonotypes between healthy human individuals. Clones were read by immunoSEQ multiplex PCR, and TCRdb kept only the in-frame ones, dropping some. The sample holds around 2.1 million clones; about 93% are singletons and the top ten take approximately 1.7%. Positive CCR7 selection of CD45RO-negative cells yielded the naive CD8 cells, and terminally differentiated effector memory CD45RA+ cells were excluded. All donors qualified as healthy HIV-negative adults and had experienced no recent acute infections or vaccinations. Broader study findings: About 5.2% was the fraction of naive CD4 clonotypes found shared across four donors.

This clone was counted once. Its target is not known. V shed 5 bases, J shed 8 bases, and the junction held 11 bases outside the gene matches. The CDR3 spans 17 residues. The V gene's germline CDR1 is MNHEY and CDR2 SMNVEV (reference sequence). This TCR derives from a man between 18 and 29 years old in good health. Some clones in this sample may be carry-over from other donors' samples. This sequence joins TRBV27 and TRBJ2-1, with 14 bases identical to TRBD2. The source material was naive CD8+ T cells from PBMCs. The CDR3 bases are TGTGCCAGCAGTCCCGTTCGACTAGCGGGAGGGTTGGATGAGCAGTTCTTC. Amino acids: CASSPVRLAGGLDEQFF.